This T cell receptor (beta chain) was identified during a study of shared clonotypes between healthy human individuals. For this clone: The antigen is not known.

Germline assignment: CDR1 MNHEY and CDR2 SVGAGI. The CDR3 has 15 amino acids. Trimming removed 0 bases at V and 6 bases at J, with 14 bases between. Study-wide results and limits: An expected dependence of interdonor clonotype sharing on sequencing depth was noted. Naive subsets typically showed greater estimated richness than memory subsets.

Profiled with immunoSEQ multiplex PCR; TCRdb holds only in-frame clones, not every one. The sample lists more than 2 million clones, approximately 92% seen once, with over 1.5% in the top ten. Terminally differentiated effector memory CD45RA+ cells were excluded from the naive CD8 cells, which were CD45RO-negative and positively selected for CCR7. Healthy and HIV-negative, the adult donors had no recent acute infections or vaccinations. The clonotype was recovered from a man between 18 and 35 years old in good health. Some clones in this sample may be carry-over from other donors' samples. Sequencing was performed on naive CD8+ T cells from PBMCs. The V gene is TRBV6-5, the J gene TRBJ1-1; perhaps TRBD1 as D (5 bases). The CDR3 loop is CASSYSGRGDAEAFF. The CDR3 DNA is TGTGCCAGCAGTTACTCGGGAAGGGGTGACGCTGAAGCTTTCTTT.